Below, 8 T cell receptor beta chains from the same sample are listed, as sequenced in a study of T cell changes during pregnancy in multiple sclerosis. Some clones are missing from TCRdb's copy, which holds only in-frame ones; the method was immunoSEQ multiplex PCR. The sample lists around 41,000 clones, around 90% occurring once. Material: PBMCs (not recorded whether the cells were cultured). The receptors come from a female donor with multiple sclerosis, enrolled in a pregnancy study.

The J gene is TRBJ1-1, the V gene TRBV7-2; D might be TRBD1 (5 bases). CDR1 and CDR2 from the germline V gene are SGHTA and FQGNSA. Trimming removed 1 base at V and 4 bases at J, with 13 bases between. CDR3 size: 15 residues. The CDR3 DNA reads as TGTGCCAGCAGCTTAGACGGGGGGATAGGCACTGAAGCTTTCTTT. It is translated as CASSLDGGIGTEAFF.

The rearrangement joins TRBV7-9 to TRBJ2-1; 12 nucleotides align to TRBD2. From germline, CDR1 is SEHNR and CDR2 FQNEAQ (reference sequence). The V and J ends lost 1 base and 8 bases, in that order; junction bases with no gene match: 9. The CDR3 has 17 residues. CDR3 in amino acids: CASSLGWTSGKGDEQFF. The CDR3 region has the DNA TGTGCCAGCAGCTTAGGTTGGACTAGCGGGAAGGGCGATGAGCAGTTCTTC. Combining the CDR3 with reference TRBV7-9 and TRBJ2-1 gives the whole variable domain DTGVSQNPRHKITKRGQNVTFRCDPISEHNRLYWYRQTLGQGPEFLTYFQNEAQLEKSRLLSDRFSAERPKGSFSTLEIQRTEQGDSAMYLCASSLGWTSGKGDEQFFGPGTRLTVL.

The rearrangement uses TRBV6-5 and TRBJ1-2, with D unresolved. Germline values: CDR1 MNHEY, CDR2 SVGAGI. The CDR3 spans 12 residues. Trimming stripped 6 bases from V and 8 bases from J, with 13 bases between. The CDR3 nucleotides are TGTGCCAGCAGCCGAGACAAATCGGGCTACACCTTC. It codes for CASSRDKSGYTF.

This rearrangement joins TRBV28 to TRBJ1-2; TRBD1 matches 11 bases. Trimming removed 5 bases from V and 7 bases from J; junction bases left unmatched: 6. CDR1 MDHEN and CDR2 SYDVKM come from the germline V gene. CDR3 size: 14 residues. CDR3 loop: CASSQGDRGAGYTF. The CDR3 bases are TGTGCCAGCAGTCAAGGGGACAGGGGGGCTGGCTACACCTTC.

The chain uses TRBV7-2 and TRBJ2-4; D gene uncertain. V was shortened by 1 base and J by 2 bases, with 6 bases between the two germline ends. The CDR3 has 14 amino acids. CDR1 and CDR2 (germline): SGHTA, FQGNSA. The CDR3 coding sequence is TGTGCCAGCAGCTTAGTGGGTTCCAAAAACATTCAGTACTTC. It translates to CASSLVGSKNIQYF.

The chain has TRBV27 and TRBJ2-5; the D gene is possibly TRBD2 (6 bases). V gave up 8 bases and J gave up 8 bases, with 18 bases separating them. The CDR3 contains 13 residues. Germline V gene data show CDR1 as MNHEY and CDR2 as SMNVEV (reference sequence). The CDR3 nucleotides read TGTGCCAGCTCGTATTCTGGGGGGAAAACCCAGTACTTC. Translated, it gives CASSYSGGKTQYF.

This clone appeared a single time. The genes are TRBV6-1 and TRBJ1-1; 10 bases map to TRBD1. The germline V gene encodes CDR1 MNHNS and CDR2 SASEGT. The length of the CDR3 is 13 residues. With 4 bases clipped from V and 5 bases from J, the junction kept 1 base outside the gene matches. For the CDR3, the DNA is TGTGCCAGCAGTGGGACAGGGGGTACTGAAGCTTTCTTT. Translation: CASSGTGGTEAFF.

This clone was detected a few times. The DNA for the CDR3 is TGTGCCTGGAGTCGAAGTTCCAATGAGCAGTTCTTC. It codes for CAWSRSSNEQFF. The chain combines TRBV30 with TRBJ2-1; D remains ambiguous. CDR1 and CDR2 from the germline V gene are GTSNPN and SVGIG (reference sequence). The CDR3 length is 12 residues. Deletions cut 2 bases from V and 6 bases from J, with 8 bases between. The variable domain in full, with the rest retrieved from reference TRBV30 and TRBJ2-1, is SQTIHQWPATLVQPVGSPLSLECTVEGTSNPNLYWYRQAAGRGLQLLFYSVGIGQISSEVPQNLSASRPQDRQFILSSKKLLLSDSGFYLCAWSRSSNEQFFGPGTRLTVL.